Presented here are 20 T cell receptor beta chains from one specimen sequenced in a study of T-cell reconstitution after alpha-beta-depleted transplantation in children. The TCRbeta library was prepared with unique molecular identifiers. One entry per CDR3 protein results from TCRdb running MiXCR on the PCR reads. The table records under 400,000 distinct CDR3 sequences, about a quarter of them present only once. The starting material was PBMCs, mostly from graft donor cells, obtained 180 days after TCRalphabeta/CD19-depleted stem cell transplant. These receptors came from a male patient between 10 and 17 years old who had a stem cell transplant for acute lymphoblastic leukemia, so the T cells may come from the graft donor.

A few counts support this clonotype. The chain carries TRBV11-1 and TRBJ2-1; no firm D call. The germline CDR1 and CDR2 sequences are SGHAT and FQDESV (reference sequence). V was clipped by 5 bases and J by 0 bases, with 14 bases between them. The CDR3 sequence is 16 residues long. The CDR3 DNA reads as TGTGCCAGCAGCGACCTCTCCCTTAGCTCCTACAATGAGCAGTTCTTC. Its translation: CASSDLSLSSYNEQFF.

The chain links TRBV6-7 to TRBJ2-1, with unresolved D. TRBV6-7 is given ORF status, its function remaining uncertain. The germline V and J ends were trimmed by 2 bases and 15 bases, with 17 bases remaining between them. CDR3 length: 13 amino acids. The CDR3 sequence: CASSYTSTYFRFF. The CDR3 nucleotides are TGTGCCAGCAGTTACACCTCGACGTACTTTAGGTTCTTC.

V usage is TRBV12-3 or TRBV12-4 and J usage is TRBJ2-3; 7 positions match TRBD2. V dropped 3 bases and J dropped 0; count of bases not matched to a gene: 6. CDR3 size: 16 residues. In DNA, the CDR3 is TGTGCCAGCAGTTTCCCCGGACTAGGGAGCACAGATACGCAGTATTTT. Its translation: CASSFPGLGSTDTQYF.

The rearrangement joins TRBV15 to TRBJ2-5, with D perhaps given as TRBD1 or TRBD2 (5 bases each). V was cut by 5 bases and J by 5 bases, with 15 bases left in between. The CDR3 totals 14 residues. CDR1 LNHNV and CDR2 YYDKDF come from the germline V gene (reference sequence). DNA of the CDR3: TGTGCCACCAGCCGTAGAGGGGCCGGGGAGACCCAGTACTTC. Protein product: CATSRRGAGETQYF.

The chain combines TRBV5-1 with TRBJ1-1; TRBD1 might be the D (5 bases). The CDR3 extends over 15 amino acids. Germline V gene lookup returns CDR1 SGHRS and CDR2 YFSETQ. Between the trimmed V and J ends, which lost 0 bases and 4 bases, there was a span of 13 bases. Here the CDR3 reads CASSLGWGEGTEAFF. The CDR3 DNA follows: TGCGCCAGCAGCTTGGGTTGGGGCGAGGGCACTGAAGCTTTCTTT.

In its sample, this clonotype was seen many times. V is TRBV5-1 and J is TRBJ2-1, with unresolved D. V was trimmed by 0 bases and J by 3 bases, leaving 7 bases between them. The CDR3 has 14 residues. The germline V gene encodes CDR1 SGHRS and CDR2 YFSETQ. CDR3 DNA: TGCGCCAGCAGCTTGGAGACTCGCTACAATGAGCAGTTCTTC. Encoded protein: CASSLETRYNEQFF.

This clonotype was detected ten times or more. This sequence joins TRBV5-1 and TRBJ2-7; D gene uncertain. Germline V CDR1 and CDR2: SGHRS, YFSETQ. This CDR3 comprises 14 residues. The germline V and J ends were trimmed by 0 bases and 2 bases, with 9 bases remaining between them. The CDR3 DNA follows: TGCGCCAGCAGCTTGGTAGGAGTTCCCTACGAGCAGTACTTC. It yields the protein CASSLVGVPYEQYF.

V gene TRBV5-1 combines with J gene TRBJ2-7; 11 nucleotides match TRBD2. The ends lost 4 bases at V and 3 bases at J; junction bases unmatched: 9. CDR3 length: 16 residues. CDR1 and CDR2 from the germline V gene are SGHRS and YFSETQ. The CDR3 loop reads CASSRRTSGSLYEQYF. The CDR3 nucleotides read TGCGCCAGCAGCCGACGAACTAGCGGGAGTCTCTACGAGCAGTACTTC.

This clonotype was recorded a few times. The rearrangement links TRBV7-3 to TRBJ2-2; D is ambiguous. CDR1 is SGHTA and CDR2 is FQGTGA in the germline V gene. CDR3 size: 16 residues. V lost 0 bases and J lost 6, with 14 bases in between. CDR3 sequence: CASSLTRPHPAGELFF. The CDR3 DNA sequence: TGTGCCAGCAGCTTAACGCGGCCCCATCCGGCCGGGGAGCTGTTTTTT.

This clonotype was seen a few times. This sequence joins TRBV7-9 and TRBJ1-1, with TRBD1 matching 7 bases. Looked up from germline, CDR1 is SEHNR and CDR2 is FQNEAQ (reference sequence). This CDR3 region has 12 residues. Trimming cost V 9 bases and J 3 bases; bases outside gene matches: 4. CDR3 DNA: TGTGCCAGTAAGGGGGCACACACTGAAGCTTTCTTT. It yields the protein CASKGAHTEAFF.

The V and J genes are TRBV10-3 and TRBJ1-5; 8 positions match TRBD1. The ends lost 7 bases at V and 4 bases at J; junction bases unmatched: 12. Germline values: CDR1 ENHRY, CDR2 SYGVKD. The CDR3 contains 16 residues. CDR3 nucleotide sequence: TGTGCCATCACTGAAGGGGACAGGCTGGGGAATCAGCCCCAGCATTTT. It is translated as CAITEGDRLGNQPQHF.

This clonotype appeared a few times. V is TRBV7-9 and J is TRBJ2-1; 11 nucleotides agree with TRBD2. Germline CDR1 reads SEHNR; CDR2 reads FQNEAQ (reference sequence). This CDR3 spans 14 amino acids. V trimming: 5 bases; J trimming: 8 bases; junction bases outside the gene matches: 5. The CDR3 protein is CASSLLAGVHEQFF. The CDR3, as DNA: TGTGCCAGCAGCCTACTAGCGGGAGTTCATGAGCAGTTCTTC.

The V gene is TRBV7-2, the J gene TRBJ2-2, with D perhaps matching TRBD1 (5 bases). The V gene lost 3 bases and the J gene lost 3 bases, with 11 bases spanning the gap. The CDR3 is made up of 15 amino acids. The germline CDR1 and CDR2 sequences are SGHTA and FQGNSA. DNA of the CDR3: TGTGCCAGCAGCTTCGTGGCAGGGTACACCGGGGAGCTGTTTTTT. Amino acids: CASSFVAGYTGELFF.

J is TRBJ2-3 and V is TRBV7-7; 8 bases are a match to TRBD2. V gave up 1 base and J gave up 2 bases; unmatched junction bases: 5. This CDR3 is built from 16 residues. CDR1 SSHAT and CDR2 FNYEAQ come from the germline V gene (reference sequence). The CDR3 protein is CASSLGQREPTDTQYF. The CDR3 DNA reads as TGTGCCAGCAGCTTAGGCCAGCGGGAGCCCACAGATACGCAGTATTTT.

This clonotype occurred a few times. This chain joins TRBV9 and TRBJ1-6; D perhaps matches TRBD1 (5 bases). The CDR3 consists of 15 residues. Trimming took off 0 bases at V and 10 bases at J, with 14 bases between the two ends. Germline CDR1 and CDR2: SGDLS and YYNGEE. CDR3 nucleotide sequence: TGTGCCAGCAGCGTAGAAATACAGGTGGGATCACCCCTCCACTTT. Translating gives CASSVEIQVGSPLHF.

The chain is built from TRBV29-1 and TRBJ1-5; the match to TRBD1 covers 7 bases. CDR3 length: 13 amino acids. The trim removed 4 bases at V and 5 bases at J, leaving 5 bases unmatched. The germline V gene has CDR1 SQVTM and CDR2 ANQGSEA. DNA of the CDR3: TGCAGCGTTGGAAGGGACAGCGATCAGCCCCAGCATTTT. It encodes CSVGRDSDQPQHF.

In DNA, the CDR3 is TGTGCCATCAGTGGGGGACAGGGAGCCTACGAGCAGTACTTC. It is translated as CAISGGQGAYEQYF. The chain uses TRBV10-3 and TRBJ2-7, with 9 positions matching TRBD1. J was trimmed by 2 bases and V by 4 bases; bases with no gene match: 3. The CDR3 has 14 residues. The germline CDR1 and CDR2 sequences are ENHRY and SYGVKD.

This clonotype has only a few counts. V gene TRBV11-1 combines with J gene TRBJ2-7, with 7 bases fitting TRBD2. The CDR3 consists of 14 residues. V gave up 5 bases and J gave up 3 bases; unmatched junction bases: 7. The germline V gene encodes CDR1 SGHAT and CDR2 FQDESV (reference sequence). The CDR3 is CASSGSSGYYEQYF. In DNA, the CDR3 is TGTGCCAGCAGCGGAAGTAGCGGGTACTACGAGCAGTACTTC. The entire variable domain, with the rest obtained from reference TRBV11-1 and TRBJ2-7, is as follows: EAEVAQSPRYKITEKSQAVAFWCDPISGHATLYWYRQILGQGPELLVQFQDESVVDDSQLPKDRFSAERLKGVDSTLKIQPAELGDSAMYLCASSGSSGYYEQYFGPGTRLTVT.

This clonotype was seen a few times. The V and J genes are TRBV7-9 and TRBJ1-3, with D possibly matching TRBD1 (6 bases). Germline lookup yields CDR1 SEHNR and CDR2 FQNEAQ (reference sequence). The CDR3 consists of 14 residues. V lost 8 bases and J lost 0, with 11 bases in between. This CDR3 is CASRGAFSGNTIYF. CDR3 sequence (DNA): TGTGCCAGCCGGGGGGCCTTCTCTGGAAACACCATATATTTT.

This clonotype was counted between two and nine times. V is TRBV10-2 and J is TRBJ2-1; a possible D gene is TRBD2 (6 bases). Germline CDR1 reads WSHSY; CDR2 reads SAAADI. The CDR3 has 17 residues. Trimming took 3 bases from V and 3 from J, leaving 18 bases between them. The CDR3 loop reads CASSDPLGGRVYNEQFF. The DNA for the CDR3 is TGCGCCAGCAGTGACCCACTGGGAGGACGGGTCTACAATGAGCAGTTCTTC.